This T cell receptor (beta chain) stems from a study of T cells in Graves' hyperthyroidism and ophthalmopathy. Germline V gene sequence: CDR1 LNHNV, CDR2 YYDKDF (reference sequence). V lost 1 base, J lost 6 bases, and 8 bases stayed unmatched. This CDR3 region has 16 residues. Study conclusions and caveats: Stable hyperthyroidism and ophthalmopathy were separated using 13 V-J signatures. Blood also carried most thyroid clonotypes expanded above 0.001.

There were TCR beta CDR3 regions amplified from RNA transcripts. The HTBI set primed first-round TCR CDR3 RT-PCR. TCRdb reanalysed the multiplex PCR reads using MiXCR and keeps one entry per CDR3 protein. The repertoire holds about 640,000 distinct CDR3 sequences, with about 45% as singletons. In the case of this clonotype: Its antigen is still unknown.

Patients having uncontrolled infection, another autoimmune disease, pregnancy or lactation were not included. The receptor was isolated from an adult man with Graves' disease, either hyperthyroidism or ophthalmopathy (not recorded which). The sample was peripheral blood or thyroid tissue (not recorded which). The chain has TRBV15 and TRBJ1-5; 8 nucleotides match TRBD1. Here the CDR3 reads CATSRVTQGTGQPQHF. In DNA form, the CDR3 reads TGTGCCACCAGCAGAGTGACACAGGGGACAGGTCAGCCCCAGCATTTT.